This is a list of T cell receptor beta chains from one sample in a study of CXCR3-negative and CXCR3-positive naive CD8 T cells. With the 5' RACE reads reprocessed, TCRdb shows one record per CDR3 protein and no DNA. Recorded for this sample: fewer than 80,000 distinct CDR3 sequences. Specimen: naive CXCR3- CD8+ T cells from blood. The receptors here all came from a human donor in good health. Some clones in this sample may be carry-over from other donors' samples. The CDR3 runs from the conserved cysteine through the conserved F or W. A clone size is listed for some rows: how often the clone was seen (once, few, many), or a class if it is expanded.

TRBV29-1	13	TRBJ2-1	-	CSVEGGRPNEQFF
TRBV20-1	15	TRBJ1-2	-	CSARDSAGGNYGYTF
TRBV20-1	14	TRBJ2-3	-	CSARDRASGEGQYF
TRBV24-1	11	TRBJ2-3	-	CATSFGDTQYF
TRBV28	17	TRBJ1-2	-	CASSSIPTLGTDGGYTF
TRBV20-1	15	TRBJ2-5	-	CSARERGTSQETQYF
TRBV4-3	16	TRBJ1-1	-	CASSQVHAMPNTEAFF
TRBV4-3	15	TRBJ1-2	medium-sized	CASSQDSRQNYGYTF
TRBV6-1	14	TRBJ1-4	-	CASSEGAGNEKLFF
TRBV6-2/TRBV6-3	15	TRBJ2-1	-	CASSYSGSSYNEQFF
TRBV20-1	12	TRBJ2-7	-	CSIKGTDYEQYF
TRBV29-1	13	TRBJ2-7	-	CSVEAGDSYEQYF
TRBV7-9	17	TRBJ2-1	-	CASSPRTGGTKYNEQFF
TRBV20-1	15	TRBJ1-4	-	CSARDEEAVNEKLFF
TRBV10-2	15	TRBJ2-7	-	CASSESAGATYEQYF
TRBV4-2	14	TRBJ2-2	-	CASSQVQNTGELFF
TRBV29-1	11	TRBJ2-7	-	CSVGDSYEQYF
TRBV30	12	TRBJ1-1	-	CALQGMNTEAFF
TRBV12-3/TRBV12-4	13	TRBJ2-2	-	CASSRQGGGELFF
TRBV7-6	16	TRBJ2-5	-	CASSPWTGGTQETQYF
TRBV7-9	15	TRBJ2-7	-	CASSLEGTGDYEQYF
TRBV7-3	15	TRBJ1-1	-	CASSLSPAGSTEAFF
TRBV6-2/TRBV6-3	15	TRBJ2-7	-	CASTPVMGKNYEQYF
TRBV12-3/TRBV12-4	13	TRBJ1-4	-	CASSFAVNEKLFF
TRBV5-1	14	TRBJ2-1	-	CASSLEGGVNEQFF
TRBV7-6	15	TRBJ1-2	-	CASSLAGDRARGYTF
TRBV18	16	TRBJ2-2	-	CASSPTGQTNTGELFF
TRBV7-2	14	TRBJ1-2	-	CASHSLEGHYGYTF
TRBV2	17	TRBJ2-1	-	CASSGGKTVAIDNEQFF
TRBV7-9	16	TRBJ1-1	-	CASSPIRAGSNTEAFF
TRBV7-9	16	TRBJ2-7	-	CASSRFTDRNSYEQYF
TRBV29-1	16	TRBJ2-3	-	CSVEGIPDRAGDTQYF
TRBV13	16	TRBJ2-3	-	CASSVRVAASTDTQYF
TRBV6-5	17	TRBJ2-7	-	CASSSYFVGPGSYEQYF
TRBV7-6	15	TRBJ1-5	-	CASSLMSGSYQPQHF